The rows below give T cell receptor beta chains drawn from one sample of a study of blood T cell repertoires in COVID-19. TCRdb keeps only in-frame clones here, not all; method: immunoSEQ multiplex PCR. The sample shows fewer than 200,000 clones, roughly 81% of them seen only once. The sample consisted of peripheral blood. The receptors were gathered from a woman in her forties or fifties with COVID-19, enrolled during active disease. The CDR3 runs from the conserved cysteine through the conserved F or W. The order of the fields is CDR3 DNA, CDR3 protein, clone size, J gene, D gene, V gene. D genes are given only for firm matches. Some rows mark clone size as missing; the rest say once, few, many or name a class of expanded clone.

cdr3_nt: TGCGCCAGCAGATGGACAGAAACTAACTATGGCTACACCTTC
cdr3_aa: CASRWTETNYGYTF
clone_size: NA
j_call: TRBJ1-2
d_call: NA
v_call: TRBV5-1

cdr3_nt: TGTGCCAGCAGCCCTCGGACTAGCGGGACAGATACGCAGTATTTT
cdr3_aa: CASSPRTSGTDTQYF
clone_size: once
j_call: TRBJ2-3
d_call: TRBD2
v_call: TRBV7-3

cdr3_nt: TGCGCCAGCAGCCAGGGGGACAGGGCCCACGAGCAGTACTTC
cdr3_aa: CASSQGDRAHEQYF
clone_size: once
j_call: TRBJ2-7
d_call: TRBD1
v_call: TRBV4-1

cdr3_nt: TGTGCCAGCACAGGGGGCTTAAGTGGAAATGAGCAGTTCTTC
cdr3_aa: CASTGGLSGNEQFF
clone_size: once
j_call: TRBJ2-1
d_call: TRBD1
v_call: TRBV6-5

cdr3_nt: TGTGCCAGCAGCCCCAGGGGGGTTGGGGATACGCAGTATTTT
cdr3_aa: CASSPRGVGDTQYF
clone_size: NA
j_call: TRBJ2-3
d_call: NA
v_call: TRBV6-5

cdr3_nt: TGTGCCAGAAGCGTGAGGACAGGGGATGAGGATACGCAGTATTTT
cdr3_aa: CARSVRTGDEDTQYF
clone_size: NA
j_call: TRBJ2-3
d_call: TRBD1
v_call: TRBV5-3

cdr3_nt: TGTGCCAGCGGACAGGGGATCGGCTACACCTTC
cdr3_aa: CASGQGIGYTF
clone_size: NA
j_call: TRBJ1-2
d_call: TRBD1
v_call: TRBV11-1

cdr3_nt: TGTGCCAGCAGTGAAGTGGGGCAGGGTTTGAGGACTGAAGCTTTCTTT
cdr3_aa: CASSEVGQGLRTEAFF
clone_size: few
j_call: TRBJ1-1
d_call: NA
v_call: TRBV2

cdr3_nt: TGTGCCAGCAGCGTAGAAGAGGCTAGCGGGGGCCAGGTATATACGCAGTATTTT
cdr3_aa: CASSVEEASGGQVYTQYF
clone_size: once
j_call: TRBJ2-3
d_call: TRBD2
v_call: TRBV9

cdr3_nt: TGTGCCAGCAGCTTGGGGACAGATATTACCTACGAGCAGTACTTC
cdr3_aa: CASSLGTDITYEQYF
clone_size: NA
j_call: TRBJ2-7
d_call: NA
v_call: TRBV5-5

cdr3_nt: TGTGCCAGCAGCCTTAATCCCTTAATAGGGGTAGGAAATAATTCACCCCTCCACTTT
cdr3_aa: CASSLNPLIGVGNNSPLHF
clone_size: NA
j_call: TRBJ1-6
d_call: NA
v_call: TRBV27

cdr3_nt: TGTGCCAGCAGCCCCCAGACTAGTTGGGGAGAGACCCAGTACTTC
cdr3_aa: CASSPQTSWGETQYF
clone_size: NA
j_call: TRBJ2-5
d_call: NA
v_call: TRBV14

cdr3_nt: TGTGCCAGCAGCTTAATGGGACTAGCGGGGGGCACAGATACGCAGTATTTT
cdr3_aa: CASSLMGLAGGTDTQYF
clone_size: NA
j_call: TRBJ2-3
d_call: TRBD2
v_call: TRBV7-3

cdr3_nt: TGTGCCATCAGTGACGTCCAGGCCGACGAGCAGTACTTC
cdr3_aa: CAISDVQADEQYF
clone_size: NA
j_call: TRBJ2-7
d_call: NA
v_call: TRBV10-3

cdr3_nt: TGTGCCAGCGTTTTTGGTAGGCACAGATCAGGACTAGTATTACCTACTATCGAATACGAGCAGTACTTC
cdr3_aa: CASVFGRHRSGLVLPTIEYEQYF
clone_size: NA
j_call: TRBJ2-7
d_call: TRBD2
v_call: TRBV2

cdr3_nt: TGTGCCAGCAGCTTAGAAACAACTAGCGGGGGGAGCACAGATACGCAGTATTTT
cdr3_aa: CASSLETTSGGSTDTQYF
clone_size: NA
j_call: TRBJ2-3
d_call: TRBD2
v_call: TRBV13

cdr3_nt: TGTGCCAGCAGCTTAGATTCGGGGGCCGGGGAGCTGTTTTTT
cdr3_aa: CASSLDSGAGELFF
clone_size: NA
j_call: TRBJ2-2
d_call: NA
v_call: TRBV7-9

cdr3_nt: TGTGCCAACCGACGACAGGGAGACCGATTATATGTCTACACCTTC
cdr3_aa: CANRRQGDRLYVYTF
clone_size: NA
j_call: TRBJ1-2
d_call: TRBD1
v_call: TRBV6-4

cdr3_nt: TGCGCCAGCAGCAACTGGCCGGCTAGCTCCTCGGAGACCCAGTACTTC
cdr3_aa: CASSNWPASSSETQYF
clone_size: once
j_call: TRBJ2-5
d_call: NA
v_call: TRBV5-1

cdr3_nt: TGTGCCATCGGGACTAGCGGGGGGGGAGAGACCCAGTACTTC
cdr3_aa: CAIGTSGGGETQYF
clone_size: NA
j_call: TRBJ2-5
d_call: TRBD2
v_call: TRBV10-3

cdr3_nt: TGCGCCAGCAGCTTGGACAGGGGAAACACTGAAGCTTTCTTT
cdr3_aa: CASSLDRGNTEAFF
clone_size: NA
j_call: TRBJ1-1
d_call: TRBD1
v_call: TRBV5-1

cdr3_nt: TGTGCCAGCAGCCAGGACAGGTACACCAGGGAGCTGTTTTTT
cdr3_aa: CASSQDRYTRELFF
clone_size: once
j_call: TRBJ2-2
d_call: TRBD1
v_call: TRBV4-2

cdr3_nt: TGCAGTGCTAGTCGGAGAGCTCAGCCCCAGCATTTT
cdr3_aa: CSASRRAQPQHF
clone_size: NA
j_call: TRBJ1-5
d_call: NA
v_call: TRBV20-1

cdr3_nt: TGTGCCAGCAGCGCCCACAAGGGGGGGGCGCGAGGTACTGAAGCTTTCTTT
cdr3_aa: CASSAHKGGARGTEAFF
clone_size: NA
j_call: TRBJ1-1
d_call: NA
v_call: TRBV9

cdr3_nt: TGTGCCAGCAGCGTCAGCGGGGGGGCCGCAGATACGCAGTATTTT
cdr3_aa: CASSVSGGAADTQYF
clone_size: NA
j_call: TRBJ2-3
d_call: TRBD2
v_call: TRBV9

cdr3_nt: TGTGCCAGCAGCTTGTCGAGGGTCAATGAGCAGTTCTTC
cdr3_aa: CASSLSRVNEQFF
clone_size: NA
j_call: TRBJ2-1
d_call: NA
v_call: TRBV5-8

cdr3_nt: TGTGCCAGCAGCCCCCGGACAGGGGCGTCCTATGGCTACACCTTC
cdr3_aa: CASSPRTGASYGYTF
clone_size: NA
j_call: TRBJ1-2
d_call: TRBD1
v_call: TRBV16

cdr3_nt: TGTGCCAGCAGCCTTTTATACGAGCAGTACTTC
cdr3_aa: CASSLLYEQYF
clone_size: NA
j_call: TRBJ2-7
d_call: NA
v_call: TRBV3-1/TRBV3-2

cdr3_nt: TGTGCCAGCAGCGGAACCGGGACAGGGTTTACTGAAGCTTTCTTT
cdr3_aa: CASSGTGTGFTEAFF
clone_size: NA
j_call: TRBJ1-1
d_call: TRBD1
v_call: TRBV11-2

cdr3_nt: TGTGCCACCGTAGACAGGGCTAATGAAAAACTGTTTTTT
cdr3_aa: CATVDRANEKLFF
clone_size: NA
j_call: TRBJ1-4
d_call: TRBD1
v_call: TRBV10-3

cdr3_nt: TGTGCCACCAGTGACCCAGGGTCAGGGACCGGGGAGCTGTTTTTT
cdr3_aa: CATSDPGSGTGELFF
clone_size: NA
j_call: TRBJ2-2
d_call: NA
v_call: TRBV24-1

cdr3_nt: TGTGCCAGCAGCCCCAGCGGGGCCACAGATACGCAGTATTTT
cdr3_aa: CASSPSGATDTQYF
clone_size: NA
j_call: TRBJ2-3
d_call: TRBD2
v_call: TRBV7-3

cdr3_nt: TGTGCCAGCAGTCCAGGGACTAGCGGGGGGTTTCTAGCCAAAAACATTCAGTACTTC
cdr3_aa: CASSPGTSGGFLAKNIQYF
clone_size: NA
j_call: TRBJ2-4
d_call: TRBD2
v_call: TRBV27

cdr3_nt: TGCGCCAGCAGCCAAGAGGTCGGCTTCAGGGGAAACACCATATATTTT
cdr3_aa: CASSQEVGFRGNTIYF
clone_size: NA
j_call: TRBJ1-3
d_call: NA
v_call: TRBV4-3

cdr3_nt: TGTGCCAGCTCACCACCGATGGGAGAAAGCACAGATACGCAGTATTTT
cdr3_aa: CASSPPMGESTDTQYF
clone_size: NA
j_call: TRBJ2-3
d_call: NA
v_call: TRBV18

cdr3_nt: TGTGCCAGCTCACCTGCCTGGGACAGGGGGTCCTATGGCTACACCTTC
cdr3_aa: CASSPAWDRGSYGYTF
clone_size: NA
j_call: TRBJ1-2
d_call: TRBD1
v_call: TRBV18

cdr3_nt: TGTGCCATCAGTGGAGGGGGTGGAGGCTACACCTTC
cdr3_aa: CAISGGGGGYTF
clone_size: NA
j_call: TRBJ1-2
d_call: NA
v_call: TRBV10-3

cdr3_nt: TGTGCCAGCAGCGTAGAAGGACAGACTAACTATGGCTACACCTTC
cdr3_aa: CASSVEGQTNYGYTF
clone_size: NA
j_call: TRBJ1-2
d_call: NA
v_call: TRBV9

cdr3_nt: TGTGCCAGTAGTGCCAGCGGGGTCCGAGAGACCCAGTACTTC
cdr3_aa: CASSASGVRETQYF
clone_size: few
j_call: TRBJ2-5
d_call: TRBD2
v_call: TRBV19

cdr3_nt: TGTGCCAGCAGCTTTGGGACAAACGAGCAGTACTTC
cdr3_aa: CASSFGTNEQYF
clone_size: NA
j_call: TRBJ2-7
d_call: NA
v_call: TRBV5-4

cdr3_nt: TGTGCCAGCAGCCCTCTGGGACACCTTGGGACTGAAGCTTTCTTT
cdr3_aa: CASSPLGHLGTEAFF
clone_size: once
j_call: TRBJ1-1
d_call: NA
v_call: TRBV6-6

cdr3_nt: TGTGCCAGCAGCAACAGGGTTCTCGACGAGCAGTACTTC
cdr3_aa: CASSNRVLDEQYF
clone_size: NA
j_call: TRBJ2-7
d_call: NA
v_call: TRBV11-1

cdr3_nt: TGCGCCAGCAGCTTGGGTAGGGGAGGTTATGGCTACACCTTC
cdr3_aa: CASSLGRGGYGYTF
clone_size: NA
j_call: TRBJ1-2
d_call: NA
v_call: TRBV5-1